This TCR beta chain was sequenced during a study of blood T cell repertoires in COVID-19. Study in general: Samples taken during acute and convalescent COVID-19 were collected in the United States, Italy and Spain. T cells, B-cell-depleted T cells, or PBMCs provided the cDNA or gDNA that served as material.

Original methodology: Quantification of nucleated cells was approximated via reference gene primer amplification. Measured with immunoSEQ multiplex PCR; TCRdb has only the in-frame clones, and not every one. V, J and clone size were drawn from that table, and D and trimming were deduced from the DNA. This repertoire shows about 150,000 clones, 70% to 90% found once; its top ten account for roughly 8%. J gave up 4 bases and V 3 bases, and 1 base lay outside the gene matches. The CDR3 has 15 amino acids. Germline V gene data show CDR1 as KGHSH and CDR2 as LQKENI. Specimen: peripheral blood. The chain carries TRBV18 and TRBJ2-1, with 12 bases that match TRBD1. The TCR originated in a woman aged 55 to 70 with COVID-19, enrolled during active disease. The CDR3 DNA follows: TGTGCCAGCTCACCGGGACAGGGGGCTTACAATGAGCAGTTCTTC. Residues: CASSPGQGAYNEQFF. The whole variable domain, filled in from reference TRBV18 and TRBJ2-1, reads NAGVMQNPRHLVRRRGQEARLRCSPMKGHSHVYWYRQLPEEGLKFMVYLQKENIIDESGMPKERFSAEFPKEGPSILRIQQVVRGDSAAYFCASSPGQGAYNEQFFGPGTRLTVL.